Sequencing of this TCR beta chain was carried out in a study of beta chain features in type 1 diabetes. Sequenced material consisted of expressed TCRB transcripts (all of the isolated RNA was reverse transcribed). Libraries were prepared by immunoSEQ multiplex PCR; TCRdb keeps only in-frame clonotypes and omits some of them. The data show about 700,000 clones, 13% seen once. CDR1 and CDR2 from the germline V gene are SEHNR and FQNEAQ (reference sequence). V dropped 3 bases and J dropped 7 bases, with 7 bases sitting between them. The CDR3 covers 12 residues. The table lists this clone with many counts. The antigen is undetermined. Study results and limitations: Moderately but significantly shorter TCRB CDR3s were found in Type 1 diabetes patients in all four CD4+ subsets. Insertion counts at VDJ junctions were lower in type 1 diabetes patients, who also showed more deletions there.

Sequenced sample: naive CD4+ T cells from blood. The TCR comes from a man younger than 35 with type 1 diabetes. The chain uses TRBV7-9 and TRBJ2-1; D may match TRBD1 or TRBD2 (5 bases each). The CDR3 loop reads CASSLWGNEQFF. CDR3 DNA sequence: TGTGCCAGCAGCTTGTGGGGGAATGAGCAGTTCTTC. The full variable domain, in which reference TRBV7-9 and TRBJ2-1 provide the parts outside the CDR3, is DTGVSQNPRHKITKRGQNVTFRCDPISEHNRLYWYRQTLGQGPEFLTYFQNEAQLEKSRLLSDRFSAERPKGSFSTLEIQRTEQGDSAMYLCASSLWGNEQFFGPGTRLTVL.